This paragraph covers one TCR beta chain sequence. The sample belongs to a study of T cell changes during pregnancy in multiple sclerosis. Trimming cost V 1 base and J 4 bases; bases outside gene matches: 3. CDR3 length: 15 residues. Germline CDR1 SEHNR, CDR2 FQNEAQ (reference sequence). Data came from immunoSEQ multiplex PCR; TCRdb stores just in-frame clones and leaves some out. Altogether roughly 69,000 clones are present, under 95% being singletons, with the ten largest covering roughly 1.5%. The source is a female donor with multiple sclerosis, enrolled in a pregnancy study. The source was peripheral blood, collected in the third trimester of pregnancy. V and J are TRBV7-9 and TRBJ2-7; 11 bases match TRBD2. DNA of the CDR3: TGTGCCAGCAGCTTAGAGGGACTAGCGGCATACGAGCAGTACTTC. It codes for CASSLEGLAAYEQYF.